This T cell receptor beta chain was documented in a study of cytomegalovirus exposure and HLA in healthy donors. Findings of the study overall: Reportedly, TCR beta sequences accurately predicted HLA-A and HLA-B alleles in most subjects.

Notes on this clone: The antigen is undetermined.

Primers included in the PCR were 60 Vbeta and 13 Jbeta primers. TCRdb's copy holds only in-frame clones and misses some; the assay was immunoSEQ multiplex PCR. The sample lists just under 70,000 clones, approximately 78% occurring once. Looked up from germline, CDR1 is LNHDA and CDR2 is SQIVND (reference sequence). This CDR3 has 14 amino acids. With 6 bases removed from V and 3 bases from J, the gap between germline ends came to 14 bases. The specimen sequenced was PBMCs. The J gene is TRBJ1-1, the V gene TRBV19; the D gene is possibly TRBD1 (5 bases). This TCR derives from a human donor in good health. CDR3 region: CASRPQGVHTEAFF. Here the CDR3 DNA reads TGTGCCAGTAGACCTCAGGGTGTACACACTGAAGCTTTCTTT.